Following are 2 T cell receptor beta chains from one sample sequenced in a study of T-cell memory formation after mild COVID-19 (dated by TCRdb to the early 2020s). Libraries were prepared through 5' RACE. The reads were generated on an Illumina NovaSeq 6000. Through fastp at Q25 and MiXCR, TCRdb rebuilt clones from the public reads, retaining in-frame beta chains. One record per CDR3 amino acid sequence lists the most common genes and DNA. Within this sample are roughly 180,000 distinct CDR3 sequences, with around a tenth of them counted one time only. The top ten hold 3.8% of the sample. The sequencing input was PBMCs or a T cell subset sorted from them (not recorded which). These receptors originate from a man in his late teens or twenties who had mild COVID-19 (a few samples of this study predate the infection). The sample titles of this study are shuffled in the database, so cell type and time point are left out; the donor was told from shared clones.

This clonotype was seen ten or more times. This sequence joins TRBV30 and TRBJ2-5, with D uncertain. This CDR3 spans 13 amino acids. Germline V CDR1 and CDR2: GTSNPN, SVGIG (reference sequence). The V end was cut by 3 bases, the J end by 4 bases, with 12 bases between. The CDR3 sequence: CAWRPPTGETQYF. The CDR3 DNA is TGTGCCTGGAGGCCCCCGACTGGAGAGACCCAGTACTTC.

The chain employs TRBV27 and TRBJ2-5; D gene unclear. Germline CDR1 and CDR2: MNHEY and SMNVEV (reference sequence). The CDR3 sequence is 14 residues long. The V gene lost 2 bases and the J gene lost 5 bases, with 12 bases spanning the gap. In nucleotides, the CDR3 is TGTGCCAGCAGTTTAGCGTCGCCCAGGGAGACCCAGTACTTC. Encoded protein: CASSLASPRETQYF.